The rows below give T cell receptor beta chains drawn from one sample of a study of blood T cell repertoires in COVID-19. Profiling relied on immunoSEQ multiplex PCR, and the TCRdb table lists in-frame clones only, not all of them. In the table there are approximately 270,000 clones, approximately 90% of which are singletons. Sequencing was carried out using PBMCs or T cells enriched from blood (not recorded which). These TCRs come from a human donor in a cohort exposed to, infected with or recovered from COVID-19 (not recorded which). The donor label of this sample is uncertain. Each CDR3 is given with its conserved first and last residue. The D gene is left open where the match is weak. For some rows the clone size is stated as once, few or many, or as a class when expanded; others skip it.

NA	TRBV4-1	TRBJ1-4	NA	CASSQGWGRRGKLFF	TGCGCCAGCAGCCAAGGCTGGGGGCGACGAGGAAAACTGTTTTTT
NA	TRBV5-4	TRBJ1-2	NA	CASSLDRENYGYTF	TGTGCCAGCAGCTTGGATCGGGAGAACTATGGCTACACCTTC
NA	TRBV5-1	TRBJ1-5	NA	CASSLDSYQPQHF	TGCGCCAGCAGCTTGGACAGCTACCAGCCCCAGCATTTT
NA	TRBV10-1	TRBJ2-5	NA	CASSESGEETQYF	TGCGCCAGCAGTGAGTCGGGCGAAGAGACCCAGTACTTC
TRBD1	TRBV30	TRBJ2-7	NA	CAWSEIRGLEGSYEQYF	TGTGCCTGGAGTGAAATCAGGGGGCTGGAGGGCTCCTACGAGCAGTACTTC
TRBD1	TRBV7-3	TRBJ2-2	NA	CASSLQGAVTGELFF	TGTGCCAGCAGCTTACAGGGGGCCGTCACCGGGGAGCTGTTTTTT
TRBD1	TRBV2	TRBJ1-6	NA	CASSEGQRNSPLHF	TGTGCCAGCAGTGAGGGACAGAGAAATTCACCCCTCCACTTT
NA	TRBV30	TRBJ1-2	NA	CAWWKVQGTNYGYTF	TGTGCCTGGTGGAAGGTTCAGGGAACTAACTATGGCTACACCTTC
TRBD1	TRBV11-2	TRBJ2-6	NA	CASTSSRGLPSGANVLTF	TGTGCCAGCACCTCCTCGAGGGGGCTCCCCTCTGGGGCCAACGTCCTGACTTTC
TRBD2	TRBV3-1/TRBV3-2	TRBJ2-7	NA	CASSPGLAGSYEQYF	TGTGCCAGCAGCCCGGGACTAGCGGGCTCCTACGAGCAGTACTTC
NA	TRBV5-1	TRBJ1-1	NA	CASSLEQLNTEAFF	TGCGCCAGCAGCTTGGAACAGCTGAACACTGAAGCTTTCTTT
TRBD2	TRBV18	TRBJ2-5	once	CASSLQRGEGETQYF	TGTGCCAGCTCACTGCAGCGGGGGGAAGGAGAGACCCAGTACTTC
TRBD1	TRBV30	TRBJ1-4	NA	CAWSPGTAEGKLFF	TGTGCCTGGAGTCCAGGGACAGCTGAAGGCAAACTGTTTTTT
NA	TRBV3-1/TRBV3-2	TRBJ2-1	NA	CASSQEPLISSGQFF	TGTGCCAGCAGCCAAGAGCCCTTGATTTCCTCAGGGCAGTTCTTC
TRBD1	TRBV19	TRBJ1-2	NA	CASEGGEGVKGYTF	TGTGCCAGTGAAGGGGGCGAAGGAGTGAAGGGCTACACCTTC
TRBD2	TRBV29-1	TRBJ2-5	NA	CSVVAGEETQYF	TGCAGCGTTGTAGCGGGGGAAGAGACCCAGTACTTC
TRBD2	TRBV5-1	TRBJ2-1	NA	CASSLEGRGNEQFF	TGCGCCAGCAGCTTGGAGGGGAGGGGTAATGAGCAGTTCTTC
NA	TRBV7-9	TRBJ1-6	NA	CASSLYRQNSPLHF	TGTGCCAGCAGCTTATACAGGCAGAATTCACCCCTCCACTTT
TRBD1	TRBV3-1/TRBV3-2	TRBJ2-5	NA	CASSLQGPRETQYF	TGTGCCAGCAGCCTACAGGGGCCGAGGGAGACCCAGTACTTC
NA	TRBV5-4	TRBJ2-6	NA	CASSPRTGSSGANVLTF	TGTGCCAGCAGCCCCCGCACGGGAAGCTCTGGGGCCAACGTCCTGACTTTC
NA	TRBV21-1	TRBJ2-7	NA	CASSKASCQGAFLLSIYEQYF	TGTGCCAGCAGCAAAGCGTCTTGCCAGGGGGCATTCCTACTATCCATCTACGAGCAGTACTTC
NA	TRBV11-1	TRBJ2-1	NA	CASRLRGVYYNEQFF	TGTGCCAGCCGCCTCCGGGGAGTATACTACAATGAGCAGTTCTTC
TRBD1	TRBV4-3	TRBJ2-1	NA	CASSQSLGQGADEQFF	TGCGCCAGCAGCCAAAGCCTGGGACAGGGGGCGGATGAGCAGTTCTTC
NA	TRBV12-3/TRBV12-4	TRBJ2-5	NA	CASSSGETQYF	TGTGCCAGCAGTTCGGGGGAGACCCAGTACTTC
NA	TRBV5-1	TRBJ2-5	many	CASSWGRTQETQYF	TGCGCCAGCAGCTGGGGAAGGACTCAAGAGACCCAGTACTTC
TRBD1	TRBV7-3	TRBJ1-2	NA	CASSLMGTGASGYTF	TGTGCCAGCAGCTTAATGGGGACAGGGGCTTCTGGCTACACCTTC
NA	TRBV2	TRBJ1-5	NA	CASSEEGTGTGPQHF	TGTGCCAGCAGTGAAGAGGGAACAGGGACGGGGCCCCAGCATTTT
NA	TRBV20-1	TRBJ2-2	once	CSARQDGELFF	TGCAGTGCTCGACAGGACGGGGAGCTGTTTTTT
NA	TRBV7-2	TRBJ1-5	NA	CASSLDRRSGQPQHF	TGTGCCAGCAGCTTAGATCGGAGGTCGGGTCAGCCCCAGCATTTT
NA	TRBV12-5	TRBJ1-1	NA	CASGLAPKNTEAFF	TGTGCTAGTGGTTTGGCACCTAAGAACACTGAAGCTTTCTTT
NA	TRBV5-4	TRBJ1-1	NA	CASSLTGGGDQAFF	TGTGCCAGCAGCTTGACTGGCGGCGGCGACCAGGCTTTCTTT
TRBD1	TRBV7-8	TRBJ1-4	NA	CASSLRGREKLFF	TGTGCCAGCAGCTTAAGGGGGCGAGAAAAACTGTTTTTT
TRBD1	TRBV5-5	TRBJ1-1	NA	CASSLAGEDRATNTEAFF	TGTGCCAGCAGCTTGGCCGGCGAGGACAGGGCGACGAACACTGAAGCTTTCTTT
TRBD1	TRBV4-2	TRBJ1-5	NA	CASSHGEGDRVLNQPQHF	TGTGCCAGCAGCCATGGCGAGGGTGACAGGGTCCTGAATCAGCCCCAGCATTTT
NA	TRBV5-5	TRBJ1-2	NA	CASSLELPRQLPAWGYTF	TGTGCCAGCAGCTTGGAGCTTCCGAGACAACTCCCGGCTTGGGGCTACACCTTC
NA	TRBV19	TRBJ2-7	NA	CASSIPGRPYEQYF	TGTGCCAGTAGTATTCCGGGTAGACCCTACGAGCAGTACTTC
NA	TRBV7-2	TRBJ1-4	once	CASSLYAKSEKLFF	TGTGCCAGCAGCCTCTATGCAAAGAGTGAAAAACTGTTTTTT
NA	TRBV5-1	TRBJ1-4	NA	CASSLANRANEKLFF	TGCGCCAGCAGCTTGGCCAACAGGGCTAATGAAAAACTGTTTTTT
NA	TRBV11-2	TRBJ1-2	NA	CASSQEGGLRGYTF	TGTGCCAGCAGCCAGGAGGGCGGGCTTCGTGGCTACACCTTC